This T cell receptor (beta chain) came from a study of PD-1 blockade in classical Hodgkin lymphoma. General study findings and limits: Repertoires differed for reasons still undefined, possibly disease activity or prior therapy.

The protocol was immunoSEQ multiplex PCR, while the TCRdb copy is restricted to in-frame clones and leaves out a portion. The data contain 55,000 to 75,000 clones, about 70% of them singletons. Trimming left V 0 bases short and J 4 bases short, with 12 bases between. The CDR3 spans 15 residues. Germline CDR1 MNHEY, CDR2 SVGAGI. This clone was observed a few times. Antigen specificity is unknown. Relapses following autologous stem cell transplantation were seen in all patients, with brentuximab vedotin exposure varying. Sequencing was performed on peripheral blood mononuclear cells (PBMCs), taken before the second cycle of nivolumab. The source is a human donor with classical Hodgkin lymphoma. The chain recombines TRBV6-5 with TRBJ2-5, with D perhaps TRBD1 (6 bases). The CDR3 coding sequence is TGTGCCAGCAGTTACTCGATGACAGGAGGAGAGACCCAGTACTTC. Encoded protein: CASSYSMTGGETQYF.